One TCR beta chain is described in this entry. CDR1 is LNHDA and CDR2 is SQIVND in the germline V gene (reference sequence). The CDR3 loop spans 15 amino acids. Germline trimming cut 6 bases from V and 3 bases from J; bases unmatched to any gene: 5. In the source study's methods: Reference gene primer amplification gave estimated nucleated cell counts. TCRdb keeps only in-frame clones here, not all; method: immunoSEQ multiplex PCR. The DNA was the basis for D and trimming; V, J and clone size are from that table. Among about 290,000 clones listed, approximately 91% were seen once. The sample comes from a study of blood T cell repertoires in COVID-19. Study in general: The cDNA or gDNA used as material had been derived from T cells, B-cell-depleted T cells, or PBMCs.

The origin of this receptor is a woman in her thirties or forties who had recovered from COVID-19. Sequencing used peripheral blood. The chain employs TRBV19 and TRBJ2-1, with 10 bases matching TRBD2. The CDR3 sequence is CASRTSSGGYNEQFF. In DNA, the CDR3 is TGTGCCAGTAGGACTTCTAGCGGGGGCTACAATGAGCAGTTCTTC. Full variable domain (outside the CDR3, taken from reference TRBV19 and TRBJ2-1): DGGITQSPKYLFRKEGQNVTLSCEQNLNHDAMYWYRQDPGQGLRLIYYSQIVNDFQKGDIAEGYSVSREKKESFPLTVTSAQKNPTAFYLCASRTSSGGYNEQFFGPGTRLTVL.